A single sample is the source of the 15 T cell receptor beta chains below, sequenced in a study of blood T cell repertoires in COVID-19. TCRdb keeps only in-frame clones here, not all; method: immunoSEQ multiplex PCR. The table has about 200,000 clones, 80% to 85% seen once. Sequencing was performed on PBMCs or T cells enriched from blood (not recorded which). Source of these receptors: a man aged 40-49 years who had recovered from COVID-19.

The CDR3 DNA reads as TGTGCCATCACCGCGACAGGGAGAGATTCACCCCTCCACTTT. It translates to CAITATGRDSPLHF. V and J are TRBV10-3 and TRBJ1-6; 7 bases match TRBD1. CDR3 length: 14 amino acids. The V gene's germline CDR1 is ENHRY and CDR2 SYGVKD. With V trimmed by 7 bases and J by 8 bases, 8 bases remained unmatched.

CDR3 sequence reads: CASGSNRNTEAFF. The CDR3 nucleotides read TGTGCCAGCGGATCAAACAGGAACACTGAAGCTTTCTTT. V is TRBV6-5 and J is TRBJ1-1; D is uncertain. Per germline, CDR1 MNHEY and CDR2 SVGAGI. Trimming took off 8 bases at V and 1 base at J, with 11 bases between the two ends. The CDR3 contains 13 residues.

V gene TRBV10-3 combines with J gene TRBJ2-3; 9 nucleotides align to TRBD1. The trim removed 11 bases at V and 3 bases at J, leaving 3 bases unmatched. In germline, CDR1 is ENHRY, CDR2 SYGVKD. This CDR3 spans 12 amino acids. The CDR3 DNA is TGTGCCTCCGGGACAGGGACAGATACGCAGTATTTT. It yields the protein CASGTGTDTQYF.

V is TRBV30 and J is TRBJ1-6, with TRBD1 identical over 10 bases. This CDR3 is built from 16 residues. CDR1 is GTSNPN and CDR2 is SVGIG in the germline V gene (reference sequence). Trimming at V came to 1 base and at J to 8 bases, leaving 8 bases not matched to a gene. CDR3 region: CAWSATPGTGDSPLHF. The CDR3 DNA reads TGTGCCTGGAGTGCGACCCCCGGGACAGGGGATTCACCCCTCCACTTT.

In its sample, this clone was seen a few times. This chain connects TRBV5-4 to TRBJ1-1; 9 bases line up with TRBD1. Germline V gene lookup returns CDR1 SGHNT and CDR2 YYREEE (reference sequence). The CDR3 totals 16 residues. V gave up 1 base and J gave up 5 bases; unmatched junction bases: 9. CDR3 sequence reads: CASSLTGGHLQTEAFF. For the CDR3, the DNA is TGTGCCAGCAGCTTGACAGGGGGCCATCTCCAAACTGAAGCTTTCTTT.

The chain carries TRBV28 and TRBJ1-1; the D is unclear. The CDR3 has 14 residues. Trimming took 2 bases from V and 2 from J, leaving 9 bases between them. In germline, CDR1 is MDHEN, CDR2 SYDVKM. CDR3 DNA sequence: TGTGCCAGCAGTTTACTCCGGGGAAACACTGAAGCTTTCTTT. Its translation is CASSLLRGNTEAFF. Variable domain in full (rest from reference TRBV28 and TRBJ1-1): DVKVTQSSRYLVKRTGEKVFLECVQDMDHENMFWYRQDPGLGLRLIYFSYDVKMKEKGDIPEGYSVSREKKERFSLILESASTNQTSMYLCASSLLRGNTEAFFGQGTRLTVV.

The CDR3 here is CASSLGAGGRNYGYTF. The CDR3 coding sequence is TGTGCCAGCAGCTTAGGGGCGGGGGGCCGAAACTATGGCTACACCTTC. V gene TRBV7-9 combines with J gene TRBJ1-2; D might be TRBD1 (6 bases). Germline assignment: CDR1 SEHNR and CDR2 FQNEAQ (reference sequence). This CDR3 comprises 16 residues. V was cut by 1 base and J by 2 bases, with 14 bases left in between.

The chain joins TRBV7-2 to TRBJ2-7; the match to TRBD2 covers 10 bases. Germline lookup yields CDR1 SGHTA and CDR2 FQGNSA. The CDR3 is 16 amino acids. V was pared by 3 bases and J by 4 bases, with 9 bases of the junction left unmatched. CDR3 in DNA: TGTGCCAGCAGCTTTATTAGCGGGGGGTACGATTACGAGCAGTACTTC. Encoded protein: CASSFISGGYDYEQYF. The full variable domain, completed using reference TRBV7-2 and TRBJ2-7, is GAGVSQSPSNKVTEKGKDVELRCDPISGHTALYWYRQSLGQGLEFLIYFQGNSAPDKSGLPSDRFSAERTGGSVSTLTIQRTQQEDSAVYLCASSFISGGYDYEQYFGPGTRLTVT.

The CDR3 region has the DNA TGTGCCAGCAGCCCGACTGGCGGGGAGCTGTTTTTT. Its protein is CASSPTGGELFF. The gene calls are TRBV7-3 and TRBJ2-2; D gene ambiguous. The V and J ends lost 5 bases and 7 bases respectively, with 8 bases between them. Germline CDR1 is SGHTA and CDR2 is FQGTGA. The CDR3 is 12 residues long. The complete variable domain, with remaining parts taken from reference TRBV7-3 and TRBJ2-2, reads GAGVSQTPSNKVTEKGKYVELRCDPISGHTALYWYRQSLGQGPEFLIYFQGTGAADDSGLPNDRFFAVRPEGSVSTLKIQRTERGDSAVYLCASSPTGGELFFGEGSRLTVL.

V usage is TRBV18 and J usage is TRBJ1-2; D uncertain. The germline CDR1 and CDR2 sequences are KGHSH and LQKENI. V lost 6 bases and J 1 base, leaving 9 bases between the germline ends. This CDR3 region has 13 residues. The CDR3 spells CASSPGSNYGYTF. The CDR3 bases are TGTGCCAGCTCTCCGGGAAGTAACTATGGCTACACCTTC. The full variable domain, its missing parts supplied by reference TRBV18 and TRBJ1-2, is NAGVMQNPRHLVRRRGQEARLRCSPMKGHSHVYWYRQLPEEGLKFMVYLQKENIIDESGMPKERFSAEFPKEGPSILRIQQVVRGDSAAYFCASSPGSNYGYTFGSGTRLTVV.

The chain has TRBV29-1 and TRBJ1-5, with D possibly TRBD1 on 5 matching bases. This CDR3 is built from 14 residues. V lost 4 bases to trimming and J lost 5 bases, with 15 bases between them. The V gene's germline CDR1 is SQVTM and CDR2 ANQGSEA. The CDR3 protein is CSVGGGTWDQPQHF. In DNA, the CDR3 is TGCAGCGTTGGGGGGGGGACCTGGGATCAGCCCCAGCATTTT.

CDR3 in DNA: TGTGCCAGCACCAGGGACAGCGGGGGCGGATCACCCCTCCACTTT. It yields the protein CASTRDSGGGSPLHF. This sequence joins TRBV27 and TRBJ1-6, with TRBD1 identical over 7 bases. The CDR3 sequence is 15 residues long. V lost 7 bases, J lost 10 bases, and 13 bases stayed unmatched. Germline CDR1 reads MNHEY; CDR2 reads SMNVEV (reference sequence).

This clone has a single count. The chain joins TRBV28 to TRBJ2-5; D possibly corresponds to TRBD1 (5 bases). The V end was cut by 5 bases, the J end by 3 bases, with 16 bases between. The CDR3 loop spans 15 amino acids. Germline V gene data show CDR1 as MDHEN and CDR2 as SYDVKM. The CDR3 nucleotides are TGTGCCAGCAGTCCCGCCAGGGTACAAAAAGAGACCCAGTACTTC. This codes for CASSPARVQKETQYF.

The chain couples TRBV5-6 to TRBJ2-7; perhaps TRBD2 as D (6 bases). The CDR3 spans 14 residues. Looked up from germline, CDR1 is SGHDT and CDR2 is YYEEEE. The V and J ends lost 2 bases and 7 bases respectively, with 16 bases between them. The CDR3, as DNA: TGTGCCAGCAGCTTCTCGGGGGTGAAACGGGAGCAGTACTTC. Translated: CASSFSGVKREQYF.

The V call is TRBV7-9, the J call TRBJ1-3; 7 bases line up with TRBD1. The V gene end was trimmed by 5 bases and the J gene end by 0 bases; junction bases not matched to a gene: 7. The CDR3 has 16 residues. Germline lookup yields CDR1 SEHNR and CDR2 FQNEAQ (reference sequence). CDR3 in amino acids: CASSKGQYSSGNTIYF. CDR3 coding DNA: TGTGCCAGCAGCAAGGGACAGTATAGCTCTGGAAACACCATATATTTT.